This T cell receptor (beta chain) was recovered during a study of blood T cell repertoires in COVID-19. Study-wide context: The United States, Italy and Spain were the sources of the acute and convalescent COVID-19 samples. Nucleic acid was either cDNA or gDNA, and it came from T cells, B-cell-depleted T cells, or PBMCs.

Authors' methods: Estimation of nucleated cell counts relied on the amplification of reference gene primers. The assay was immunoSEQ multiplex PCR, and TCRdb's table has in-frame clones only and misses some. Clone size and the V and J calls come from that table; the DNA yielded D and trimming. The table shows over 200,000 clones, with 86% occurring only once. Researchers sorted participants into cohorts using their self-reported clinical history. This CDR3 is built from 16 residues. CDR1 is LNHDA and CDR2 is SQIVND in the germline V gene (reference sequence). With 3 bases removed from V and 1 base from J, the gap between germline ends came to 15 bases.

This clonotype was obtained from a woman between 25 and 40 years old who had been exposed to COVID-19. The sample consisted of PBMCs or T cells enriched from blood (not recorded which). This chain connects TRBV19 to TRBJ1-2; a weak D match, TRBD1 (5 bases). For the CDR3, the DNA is TGTGCCAGTAGTATCGGCAGGTTGGGGGGTAACTATGGCTACACCTTC. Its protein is CASSIGRLGGNYGYTF.